The T cell receptor (beta chain) under discussion was sequenced for a study of T cells in Graves' hyperthyroidism and ophthalmopathy. RNA transcripts yielded amplified TCR beta CDR3 regions. An initial round of RT-PCR targeting the TCR CDR3 relied on the HTBI primer set. Each CDR3 protein gets one entry after TCRdb re-called the multiplex PCR reads with MiXCR. The repertoire holds 300,000 to 500,000 distinct CDR3 sequences, with over 12% as singletons. The table lists this clonotype with many counts. Trimming cost V 2 bases and J 3 bases; bases outside gene matches: 5. The CDR3 is made up of 15 amino acids. Germline values: CDR1 SGHVS, CDR2 FQNEAQ.

The sequence was obtained from a man in his forties or fifties with Graves' ophthalmopathy. Material: blood. The chain couples TRBV7-8 to TRBJ2-5; TRBD1 aligns across 8 bases. The CDR3 spells CASSLFAGGEETQYF. The CDR3, as DNA: TGTGCCAGCAGCTTATTCGCAGGGGGCGAAGAGACCCAGTACTTC.